This T cell receptor beta chain is from a study of shared clonotypes between healthy human individuals. Comments on this clone: The antigen is unknown.

Notes on the study in general: Rarefaction analysis demonstrated incomplete sorted-subset sequencing notwithstanding large depth. Since donors were few, the genetic and exposure-history diversity represented was limited. For naive CD4 cells, around 5% of clonotypes were shared across several donors.

Authors' data handling: Filtering differed because ImmunoSEQ produced junction-only sequences that carried no quality scores. The data were produced by immunoSEQ multiplex PCR, yet TCRdb's version contains in-frame clones alone and is incomplete. V and J calls and clone size come straight from that table; D and trimming were deduced from the DNA. The sample includes about a million clones, around 75% seen only once; the top ten take roughly 1.5%. CDR1 is SNHLY and CDR2 is FYNNEI in the germline V gene. The CDR3 loop spans 13 amino acids. Trimming removed 4 bases at V and 10 bases at J, with 13 bases between.

V and J are TRBV2 and TRBJ1-4, with D perhaps TRBD1 (6 bases). The TCR sequence derives from a man between 18 and 29 years old in good health. What was sequenced was memory CD4+ T cells sorted from blood. The subset denotes: CD45RA-negative fraction. CDR3 sequence: CASSGNREGKLFF. In DNA form, the CDR3 reads TGTGCCAGCAGTGGGAACAGGGAGGGAAAACTGTTTTTT.